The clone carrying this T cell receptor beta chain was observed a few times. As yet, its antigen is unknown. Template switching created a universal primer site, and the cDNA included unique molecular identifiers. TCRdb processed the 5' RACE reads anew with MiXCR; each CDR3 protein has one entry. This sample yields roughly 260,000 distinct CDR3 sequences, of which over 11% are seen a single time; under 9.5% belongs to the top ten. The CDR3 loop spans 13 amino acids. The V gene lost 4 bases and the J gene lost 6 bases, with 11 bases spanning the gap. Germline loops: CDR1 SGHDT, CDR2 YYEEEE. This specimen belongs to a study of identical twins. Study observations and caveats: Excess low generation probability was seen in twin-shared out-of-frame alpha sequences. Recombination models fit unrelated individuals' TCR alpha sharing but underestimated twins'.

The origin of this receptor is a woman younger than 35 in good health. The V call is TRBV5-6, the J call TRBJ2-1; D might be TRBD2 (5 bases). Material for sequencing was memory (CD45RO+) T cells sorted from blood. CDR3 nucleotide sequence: TGTGCCAGCAGCCCACCTAGCCGCAATGAGCAGTTCTTC. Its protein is CASSPPSRNEQFF.